This T cell receptor beta chain was profiled in a study of shared clonotypes between healthy human individuals. Template for every sorted-subset replicate PCR totaled approximately 200 ng DNA, 25,000 to 35,000 T cell genomes. Method: immunoSEQ multiplex PCR; TCRdb's copy keeps in-frame clones and lacks some. Here the sample spans approximately 2.4 million clones, nearly 97% being singletons. CDR1 and CDR2 from the germline V gene are GTSNPN and SVGIG (reference sequence). The V and J ends lost 6 bases and 9 bases respectively, with 9 bases between them. This CDR3 contains 10 residues. The receptor was isolated from a man aged 18 to 35 in good health. Sequencing was performed on naive CD4+ T cells sorted from blood. The subset was: CD45RA+ positively selected. The chain is built from TRBV30 and TRBJ2-1; D unclear. The CDR3 sequence is CACTPGEQFF. CDR3 nucleotide sequence: TGTGCCTGCACACCGGGTGAGCAGTTCTTC. The full variable domain, completed using reference TRBV30 and TRBJ2-1, is SQTIHQWPATLVQPVGSPLSLECTVEGTSNPNLYWYRQAAGRGLQLLFYSVGIGQISSEVPQNLSASRPQDRQFILSSKKLLLSDSGFYLCACTPGEQFFGPGTRLTVL.